What follows describes a single T cell receptor (beta chain). Its antigen is not known. RNA extraction was followed by reverse transcription into cDNA, which acted as the sequencing template. The repertoire was sequenced with immunoSEQ multiplex PCR; TCRdb's copy has only in-frame clones and lacks some. The sample shows around 130,000 clones, roughly three fifths of them seen only once. The sample comes from a study of CD8+ T cells in alopecia areata. Points from the study as a whole: Greater clonality was observed in lesional scalp samples, especially alopecia totalis/universalis, versus normal scalp.

This CDR3 contains 13 residues. Looked up from germline, CDR1 is SGHNT and CDR2 is YYREEE (reference sequence). V was clipped by 3 bases and J by 0 bases, with 7 bases between them. This material consisted of CD4+ T cells sorted from blood, taken at week 0. The gene calls are TRBV5-4 and TRBJ2-7; possibly TRBD1 or TRBD2 for D (5 bases each). The source of this sequence is a human donor with alopecia areata. In DNA form, the CDR3 reads TGTGCCAGCAGCTGGGACGTCTCCTACGAGCAGTACTTC. Translation gives CASSWDVSYEQYF.